The 7 T cell receptor beta chains given below trace back to one sample, sequenced in a study of T-cell reconstitution after alpha-beta-depleted transplantation in children. Unique molecular identifiers were incorporated into the prepared TCRbeta library. In TCRdb, the PCR reads were re-called with MiXCR into one record per CDR3 protein. The sample consists of over 450,000 distinct CDR3 sequences, about 11% of them appearing once. Sample: PBMCs, taken before TCRalphabeta/CD19-depleted stem cell transplant. These TCRs come from a child aged 2-15 years with inherited bone marrow failure, due to receive a stem cell transplant.

This clonotype showed up just a few times. The rearrangement links TRBV6-2 or TRBV6-3 to TRBJ2-7; D call uncertain. V was clipped by 5 bases and J by 4 bases, with 15 bases between them. The V gene's germline CDR1 is MNHEY and CDR2 SVGEGT. The CDR3 runs 14 residues. The CDR3 region has the DNA TGTGCCAGCAGTCCACGGGCCGGCAAATACGAGCAGTACTTC. This sequence encodes CASSPRAGKYEQYF.

The genes are TRBV12-5 and TRBJ2-3; D is possibly TRBD2 (6 bases). The CDR3 extends over 13 amino acids. The germline V and J ends were trimmed by 5 bases and 9 bases, with 15 bases remaining between them. Germline V gives CDR1 LGHNT, CDR2 FRNRAP. The CDR3 loop is CASGGGASGTQYF. As DNA, the CDR3 is TGTGCTAGTGGTGGAGGGGCCTCAGGGACGCAGTATTTT. The variable domain in full, with the rest retrieved from reference TRBV12-5 and TRBJ2-3, is DARVTQTPRHKVTEMGQEVTMRCQPILGHNTVFWYRQTMMQGLELLAYFRNRAPLDDSGMPKDRFSAEMPDATLATLKIQPSEPRDSAVYFCASGGGASGTQYFGPGTRLTVL.

This clonotype was detected many times. The chain is built from TRBV3-1 and TRBJ2-1; 10 positions agree with TRBD2. CDR1 LGHDT and CDR2 YNNKEL come from the germline V gene (reference sequence). Losses at the gene ends were 4 bases for V and 1 base for J; bases not matched to a gene: 7. CDR3 length equals 17 residues. The CDR3 protein is CASSPPSGSGSYNEQFF. Written as DNA, the CDR3 is TGTGCCAGCAGCCCCCCTAGCGGGAGTGGTTCCTACAATGAGCAGTTCTTC.

In this sample, this clonotype turned up many times. V is TRBV10-3 and J is TRBJ2-3; 10 positions match TRBD2. Germline V gene data show CDR1 as ENHRY and CDR2 as SYGVKD. The J segment lost 3 bases and the V segment lost 4 bases, leaving 10 bases of the junction unmatched. The CDR3 extends over 17 amino acids. CDR3 in amino acids: CAISGATSGEGTDTQYF. The CDR3 DNA sequence: TGTGCCATCAGTGGGGCCACTAGCGGGGAAGGAACAGATACGCAGTATTTT.

For this clonotype: A much larger clone is a single base away; this may be a read error. The gene calls are TRBV15 and TRBJ2-7; the D gene is possibly TRBD1 (5 bases). Germline loops: CDR1 LNHNV, CDR2 YYDKDF (reference sequence). The V and J ends lost 4 bases and 0 bases respectively, with 16 bases between them. CDR3 length equals 16 residues. The chain's CDR3 is CATSKTRGPSSYEQYF. For the CDR3, the DNA is TGTGCCACCAGCAAAACAAGGGGCCCTAGCTCCTACGAGCAGTACTTC.

This clonotype was observed many times. The chain combines TRBV18 with TRBJ2-3, with D possibly called TRBD1 or TRBD2 (5 bases each). CDR3 length equals 13 residues. Trimming removed 3 bases from V and 2 bases from J, with 6 bases in between. Germline CDR1 KGHSH, CDR2 LQKENI. The CDR3 loop is CASSPGTTDTQYF. The CDR3 region has the DNA TGTGCCAGCTCACCCGGGACCACAGATACGCAGTATTTT. Combining the CDR3 with reference TRBV18 and TRBJ2-3 gives the whole variable domain NAGVMQNPRHLVRRRGQEARLRCSPMKGHSHVYWYRQLPEEGLKFMVYLQKENIIDESGMPKERFSAEFPKEGPSILRIQQVVRGDSAAYFCASSPGTTDTQYFGPGTRLTVL.

The table lists this clonotype with a few counts. The V and J genes are TRBV10-3 and TRBJ2-1; 9 bases are shared with TRBD1. V lost 6 bases, J lost 4 bases, and 7 bases stayed unmatched. The length of the CDR3 is 15 residues. Germline V gene sequence: CDR1 ENHRY, CDR2 SYGVKD. CDR3 protein: CAISGGGTGYNEQFF. CDR3 nucleotide sequence: TGTGCCATCAGCGGGGGAGGGACAGGGTACAATGAGCAGTTCTTC.